The 4 T cell receptor beta chains below were found in one sample sequenced in a study of cytomegalovirus exposure and HLA in healthy donors. The PCR used 60 Vbeta and 13 Jbeta primers. The repertoire was sequenced with immunoSEQ multiplex PCR; TCRdb's copy has only in-frame clones and lacks some. This sample yields about 180,000 clones, of which around four fifths are seen a single time; approximately 1.5% belongs to the top ten. Sequencing used PBMCs. Source of these receptors: a young man in good health and CMV-seronegative.

This clone showed up just a few times. V is TRBV19 and J is TRBJ1-3; possibly TRBD1 for D (5 bases). The V end was cut by 6 bases, the J end by 0 bases, with 12 bases between. In germline, CDR1 is LNHDA, CDR2 SQIVND (reference sequence). The CDR3 length is 15 residues. In nucleotides, the CDR3 is TGTGCCAGTAGGTTACAGGCGAGCTCTGGAAACACCATATATTTT. This gives the protein CASRLQASSGNTIYF.

This chain joins TRBV7-2 and TRBJ1-5; perhaps TRBD1 as D (6 bases). The CDR3 covers 17 residues. Germline lookup yields CDR1 SGHTA and CDR2 FQGNSA. V gave up 1 base and J gave up 0 bases, with 13 bases separating them. The CDR3 reads CASSLGQGLYSNQPQHF. As DNA, the CDR3 is TGTGCCAGCAGCTTAGGTCAGGGGTTATATAGCAATCAGCCCCAGCATTTT.

This chain joins TRBV30 and TRBJ1-6; 8 nucleotides agree with TRBD1. Germline CDR1 and CDR2: GTSNPN and SVGIG (reference sequence). The V segment lost 8 bases and the J segment 0 bases; nucleotides outside the gene matches: 3. The CDR3 consists of 14 residues. CDR3 nucleotides: TGTGCCATCGACAGGGGCTCCTATAATTCACCCCTCCACTTT. It yields the protein CAIDRGSYNSPLHF.

This rearrangement joins TRBV11-3 to TRBJ2-7, with D unresolved. The V gene lost 1 base and the J gene lost 6 bases, with 4 bases spanning the gap. The CDR3 is 11 amino acids. Germline V gives CDR1 SGHNT, CDR2 YENEEA. CDR3 residues: CASSLAFEQYF. In nucleotides, the CDR3 is TGTGCCAGCAGCTTAGCCTTCGAGCAGTACTTC.